A selection of T cell receptor beta chains follows, all from one sample in a study of a mutant IDH1 vaccine in newly diagnosed glioma. These receptors have no identified antigens. TCRdb's copy holds only in-frame clones and misses some; the assay was immunoSEQ multiplex PCR. The sample includes around 9,800 clones, approximately 89% seen only once; the top ten take around 5.2%. Specimen: PBMCs, collected from a glioma patient whose treatment included an IDH1 peptide vaccine. The receptors derive from a woman aged 40 to 55 with glioma. Some clones in this sample may be carry-over from other donors' samples. Both conserved end residues are part of each CDR3.

TRBJ1-1,TRBV28,CASSDPPGQGYAFF
TRBJ2-7,TRBV5-1,CASSLGQGVQYF
TRBJ1-3,TRBV27,CASSPGSGNTIYF
TRBJ2-1,TRBV5-1,CASSRGQLSSYNEQFF
TRBJ1-5,TRBV6-5,CASSQTGGGQPQHF
TRBJ1-5,TRBV28,CASSSLWGNQPQHF
TRBJ2-1,TRBV11-2,CASSPGQDYNEQFF
TRBJ2-6,TRBV5-1,CASSLGQGRSGANVLTF
TRBJ2-1,TRBV19,CASSPGAAGGHSIF
TRBJ1-1,TRBV13,CASSMTGTANTEAFF
TRBJ1-2,TRBV2,CASSGVDRVYNYGYTF
TRBJ2-3,TRBV5-1,CASSFLAGRTDTQYF
TRBJ2-7,TRBV5-4,CASSSRQDLSEQYF
TRBJ1-4,TRBV2,CASRGTGGREKLFF
TRBJ2-7,TRBV10-2,CASSEVGQGVDEQYF
TRBJ1-2,TRBV4-1,CASSQEQLNYGYTF
TRBJ1-1,TRBV14,CASSQVTGGPTEAFF
TRBJ1-2,TRBV28,CASSPGTYGYTF
TRBJ2-3,TRBV6-6,CASSPTAGGPSDTQYF
TRBJ2-2,TRBV25-1,CATRTGAQGTGELFF
TRBJ2-5,TRBV28,CASSLGSGLQETQYF
TRBJ2-5,TRBV27,CASSPPGLAGLETQYF
TRBJ2-1,TRBV6-5,CASSNTGDEQFF
TRBJ2-7,TRBV7-9,CASSNAVSYEQYF